These 3 T cell receptor beta chains were all obtained from the same sample, sequenced in a study of T cells in Graves' hyperthyroidism and ophthalmopathy. It was RNA transcripts that yielded the amplified TCR beta CDR3 regions. RT-PCR in the first round (using the HTBI primer set) targeted the TCR CDR3. A single record per CDR3 protein comes from TCRdb applying MiXCR to the multiplex PCR reads. The sample has over 45,000 distinct CDR3 sequences, more than 40% seen once. The sequenced sample was peripheral blood or thyroid tissue (not recorded which). All receptors come from a woman between 50 and 59 years old with Graves' hyperthyroidism.

On this clonotype itself: It may be a read error: a sequence one base away is much more abundant. The rearrangement links TRBV11-2 to TRBJ2-3; 7 bases match TRBD2. The CDR3 totals 14 residues. The germline gives CDR1 SGHAT, CDR2 FQNNGV. CDR3 amino acids: CASSRTLLADTRYF. In DNA form, the CDR3 reads TGTGCCAGCAGCCGGACTCTGCTAGCGGATACGCGGTATTTT.

The table lists this clonotype with many counts. CDR3 region: CASSDIGQGRSQPQHF. Here the CDR3 DNA reads TGCGCCAGCAGTGACATCGGACAGGGGCGTTCTCAGCCCCAGCATTTT. V is TRBV10-2 and J is TRBJ1-5; TRBD1 agrees at 9 bases. The ends lost 3 bases at V and 6 bases at J; junction bases unmatched: 9. Germline CDR1 reads WSHSY; CDR2 reads SAAADI. There are 16 residues in the CDR3.

The chain couples TRBV12-3 or TRBV12-4 to TRBJ1-2; 7 bases align to TRBD1. The CDR3 has 13 amino acids. Losses at the gene ends were 6 bases for V and 6 bases for J; bases not matched to a gene: 7. The CDR3 bases are TGTGCCAGCAGAGTACAGGGGATCGATGGCTACACCTTC. Its translation: CASRVQGIDGYTF.